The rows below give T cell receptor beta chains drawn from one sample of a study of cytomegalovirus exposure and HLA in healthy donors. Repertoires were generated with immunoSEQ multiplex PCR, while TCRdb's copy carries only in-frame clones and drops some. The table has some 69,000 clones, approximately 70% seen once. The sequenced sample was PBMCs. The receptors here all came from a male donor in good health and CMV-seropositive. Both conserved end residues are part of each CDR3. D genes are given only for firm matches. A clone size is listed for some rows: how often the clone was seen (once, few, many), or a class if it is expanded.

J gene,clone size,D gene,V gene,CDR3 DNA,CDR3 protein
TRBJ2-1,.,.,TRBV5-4,TGTGCCAGCAGACTTACAGGAAGCTCCTACAATGAGCAGTTCTTC,CASRLTGSSYNEQFF
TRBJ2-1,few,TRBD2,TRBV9,TGTGCCAGCAGCGTAGCGGGGGGGCCGAGGATTGGCAATGAGCAGTTCTTC,CASSVAGGPRIGNEQFF
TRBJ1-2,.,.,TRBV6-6,TGTGCCAGCAGTTACTCGGGCAGGGGATATGGCTACACCTTC,CASSYSGRGYGYTF
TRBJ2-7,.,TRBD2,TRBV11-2,TGTGCCAGCAGCTTATCCCGGACTAGCGGGACCCACGAGCAGTACTTC,CASSLSRTSGTHEQYF
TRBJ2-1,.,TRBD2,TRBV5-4,TGTGCCAGCAGCCGACTAGCGGGGGGGCCCAATGAGCAGTTCTTC,CASSRLAGGPNEQFF
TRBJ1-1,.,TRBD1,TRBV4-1,TGCGCCAGCAGCCAGATTGGAGGTAAGACAGGGGACACTGAAGCTTTCTTT,CASSQIGGKTGDTEAFF
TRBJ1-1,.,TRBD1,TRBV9,TGTGCCAGCAGCGCCGCTCAGGGGGGGAACACTGAAGCTTTCTTT,CASSAAQGGNTEAFF
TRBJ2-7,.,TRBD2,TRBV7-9,TGTGCCAGCCGCCCAAGCTTAGCGATGGGGACTAGTTATTTGGGCGAGCAGTACTTC,CASRPSLAMGTSYLGEQYF
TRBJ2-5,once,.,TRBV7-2,TGTGCCAGCAGCTTAGCACAGCCAGAGACCCAGTACTTC,CASSLAQPETQYF
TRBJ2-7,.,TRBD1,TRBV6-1,TGTGCCAGCAGTGAAGGGACAGGTCCGTACGAGCAGTACTTC,CASSEGTGPYEQYF
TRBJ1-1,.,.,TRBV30,TGTGCCTGGCTGCAGGGTGACACTGAAGCTTTCTTT,CAWLQGDTEAFF
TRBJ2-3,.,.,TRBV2,TGTGCCAGCAGTGATGAGTTGGTCTCCCCACCAGATACGCAGTATTTT,CASSDELVSPPDTQYF
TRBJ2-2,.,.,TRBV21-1,TGTGCCAGCAGCGCGCGACAAGCCACCGGGGAGCTGTTTTTT,CASSARQATGELFF
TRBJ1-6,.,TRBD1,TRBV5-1,TGCGCCAGCAGGACAGGGGAGTCACCCCTCCACTTT,CASRTGESPLHF
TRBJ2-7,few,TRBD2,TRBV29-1,TGCAGCTCACGGGAGGGCCTCGGCGAGCAGTACTTC,CSSREGLGEQYF
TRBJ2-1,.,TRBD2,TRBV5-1,TGCGCCAGCAGCTTGGGGGGTATAGCGGGAGGCCCCCAGTTCTTC,CASSLGGIAGGPQFF
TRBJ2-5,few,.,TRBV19,TGTGCCAGTAGTATAGAGGCGGTGCGGGGAACGGAGGAGACCCAGTACTTC,CASSIEAVRGTEETQYF
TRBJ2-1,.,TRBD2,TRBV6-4,TGTGCCAGCAGTGACACTAGCGGGGGGGCCAATGAGCAGTTCTTC,CASSDTSGGANEQFF
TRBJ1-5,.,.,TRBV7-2,TGTGCCAGCAGCTTAGGATCGGGGGGACAGCCCCAGCATTTT,CASSLGSGGQPQHF
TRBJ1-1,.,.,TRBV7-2,TGTGCCAGCAGCTTGTCGGACAGAAGAGTAGCTTTCTTT,CASSLSDRRVAFF
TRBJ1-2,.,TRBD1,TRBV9,TGTGCCAGCAGCGTAGTCGGGACAGGGGCGGCTGGCTACACCTTC,CASSVVGTGAAGYTF
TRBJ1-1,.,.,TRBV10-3,TGTGCCATCAGTGACCGGGGCACTGAAGCTTTCTTT,CAISDRGTEAFF
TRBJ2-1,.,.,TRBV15,TGTGCCACCAGCAGAGGTTTTAACTACAATGAGCAGTTCTTC,CATSRGFNYNEQFF
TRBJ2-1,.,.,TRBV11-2,TGTGCCAGCAGCTTTATTGGAGAGGTTGAGCAGTTCTTC,CASSFIGEVEQFF
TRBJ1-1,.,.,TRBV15,TGTGCCACCAGCAGAGATGGGACTGCCCTGAACACTGAAGCTTTCTTT,CATSRDGTALNTEAFF
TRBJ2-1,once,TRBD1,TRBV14,TGTGCCAGCAGCCGACCGGGACAGGGGGCCCCCCTGCTACTGAATGAGCAGTTCTTC,CASSRPGQGAPLLLNEQFF
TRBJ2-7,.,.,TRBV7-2,TGTGCCAGCAGCTACCAACAGGGCTACGAGCAGTACTTC,CASSYQQGYEQYF
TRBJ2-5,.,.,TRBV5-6,TGTGCCAGCAGCTTAAAGCGACAGACTCAAGAGACCCAGTACTTC,CASSLKRQTQETQYF
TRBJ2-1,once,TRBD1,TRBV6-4,TGTGCCAGCAGTGTTGGGACAGGGGGCAACGATGAGCAGTTCTTC,CASSVGTGGNDEQFF
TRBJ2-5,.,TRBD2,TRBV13,TGTGCCAGCAGCTCCGGGACTAGTTTCGGGACCCAGTACTTC,CASSSGTSFGTQYF